This entry concerns a single T cell receptor (beta chain). This clonotype has just a few counts. The clone's antigen remains unknown. Within one base of it there is no much larger clone, and no base qualities were kept. Libraries came from RT-PCR. For sequencing, an Illumina HiSeq 2500 was employed. The public sequencing data were trimmed at Q25 with fastp and processed into clonotypes with MiXCR by TCRdb, which kept only in-frame beta chains. Records with the same CDR3 protein are collapsed into one entry carrying the most frequent genes and DNA. The sample table records approximately 700,000 distinct CDR3 sequences; roughly 14% of these occur just once. Jointly, the top ten make up less than 7% of the sample. From the cysteine up to the phenylalanine, the CDR3 has a length of 15 residues. Just CDR3 DNA is preserved here, 45 bases in frame from base 1. Trimming takes 0 bases from V and 5 bases from J, and the germline ends sit 14 bases apart. The germline V gene yields LGHNA for CDR1 and YSLEER for CDR2.

The data originate from a study of response to subunit inactivated influenza vaccine (dated by TCRdb to 2017 to 2018). Background on the whole study: To follow how T cells responded to a trivalent subunit inactivated influenza vaccine, the researchers relied on deep quantitative profiling of the T cell receptor repertoire. Overall study outcomes, separate from this receptor: It was suggested by the authors that each seasonal influenza vaccination may recruit only a limited number of new T cells.

The starting material was PBMCs from blood, obtained 14 to 15 days before vaccination. This receptor was obtained from a man in his forties or fifties who received an inactivated influenza vaccine. Donor details come from another sample of the same person, matched by shared clones. Here the chain combines TRBV4-3 and TRBJ2-7, with TRBD1 as a weak D call on 5 bases. CDR3 sequence: CASSQDKGPFNEQYF. The nucleotide sequence reads as follows: TGCGCCAGCAGCCAAGATAAGGGGCCCTTCAACGAGCAGTACTTC.